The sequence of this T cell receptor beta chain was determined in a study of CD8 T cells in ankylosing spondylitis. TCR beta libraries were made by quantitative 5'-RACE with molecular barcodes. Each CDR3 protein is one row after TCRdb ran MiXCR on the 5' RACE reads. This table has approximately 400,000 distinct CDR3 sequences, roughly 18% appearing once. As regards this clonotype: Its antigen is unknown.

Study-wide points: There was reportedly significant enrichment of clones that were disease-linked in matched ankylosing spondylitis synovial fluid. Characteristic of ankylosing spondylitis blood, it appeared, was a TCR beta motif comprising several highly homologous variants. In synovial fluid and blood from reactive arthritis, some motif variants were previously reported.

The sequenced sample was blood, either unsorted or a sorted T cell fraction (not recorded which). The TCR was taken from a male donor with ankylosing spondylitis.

CDR3 residues: CASSAAGPRAGELFF. The CDR3 DNA is TGTGCCAGCAGTGCAGCAGGGCCCCGCGCCGGGGAGCTGTTTTTT. The rearrangement uses TRBV25-1 and TRBJ2-2; tentative D call: TRBD1 (5 bases). V was cut by 4 bases and J by 6 bases, with 15 bases left in between. The CDR3 sequence is 15 residues long. Germline values: CDR1 MGHDK, CDR2 SYGVNS.